This T cell receptor beta chain was sequenced during a study of T cells in localized non-small cell lung cancer. Germline CDR1 and CDR2: MGHRA and YSYEKL. Trimming cost V 3 bases and J 1 base, with 13 bases left between them. CDR3 length: 16 amino acids. Clones were read by immunoSEQ multiplex PCR, and TCRdb kept only the in-frame ones, dropping some. The sample includes 25,000 to 35,000 clones, roughly 91% seen only once; the top ten take under 3%. Concerning this clone: No antigen is known for it.

Findings of the study overall: A median of roughly 50 of the top 100 tumor clones appeared in adjacent lung, which was paired and uninvolved. Among blood samples, higher T cell density accompanied longer overall survival. Sequencing involved a lone tumor region, leaving heterogeneity possible. Uninvolved adjacent lung showed the highest T cell clonality, exceeding tumor.

This chain joins TRBV4-1 and TRBJ1-3; tentative D call: TRBD1 (5 bases). This receptor was identified in a female donor of 60 years or more with stage I lung adenocarcinoma. Source: peripheral blood, taken before any cancer treatment. CDR3 sequence reads: CASSQMGVFSGNTIYF. The CDR3 bases are TGCGCCAGCAGCCAGATGGGGGTCTTTTCTGGAAACACCATATATTTT.